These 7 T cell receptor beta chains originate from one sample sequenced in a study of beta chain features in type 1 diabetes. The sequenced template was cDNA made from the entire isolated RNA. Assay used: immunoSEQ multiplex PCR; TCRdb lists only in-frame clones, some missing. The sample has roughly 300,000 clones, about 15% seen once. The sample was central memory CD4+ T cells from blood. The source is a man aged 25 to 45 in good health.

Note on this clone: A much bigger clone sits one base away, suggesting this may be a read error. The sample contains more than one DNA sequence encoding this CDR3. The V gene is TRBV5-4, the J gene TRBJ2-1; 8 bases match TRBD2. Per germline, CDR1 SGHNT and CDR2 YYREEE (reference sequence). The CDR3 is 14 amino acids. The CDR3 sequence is CASSPRTSLNEQFF. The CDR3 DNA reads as TGTGCCAGCAGCCCCCGGACTAGCTTGAATGAGCAATTCTTC.

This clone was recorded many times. The CDR3 region has the DNA TGTGCCAGCAGCCCAGCGGGAGGTCCATACAATGAGCAGTTCTTC. It yields the protein CASSPAGGPYNEQFF. The gene calls are TRBV7-3 and TRBJ2-1, with TRBD2 identical over 9 bases. Trimming removed 5 bases from V and 4 bases from J; junction bases left unmatched: 6. Germline-derived CDR1 and CDR2 are SGHTA and FQGTGA. CDR3 length: 15 amino acids. Together with reference TRBV7-3 and TRBJ2-1, the CDR3 gives the full variable domain: GAGVSQTPSNKVTEKGKYVELRCDPISGHTALYWYRQSLGQGPEFLIYFQGTGAADDSGLPNDRFFAVRPEGSVSTLKIQRTERGDSAVYLCASSPAGGPYNEQFFGPGTRLTVL.

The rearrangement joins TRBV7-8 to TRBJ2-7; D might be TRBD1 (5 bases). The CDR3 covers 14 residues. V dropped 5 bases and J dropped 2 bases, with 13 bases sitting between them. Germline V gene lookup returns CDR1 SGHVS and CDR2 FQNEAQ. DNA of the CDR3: TGTGCCAGCAGCCATACCACAGGACCCTACGAGCAGTACGTC. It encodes CASSHTTGPYEQYV.

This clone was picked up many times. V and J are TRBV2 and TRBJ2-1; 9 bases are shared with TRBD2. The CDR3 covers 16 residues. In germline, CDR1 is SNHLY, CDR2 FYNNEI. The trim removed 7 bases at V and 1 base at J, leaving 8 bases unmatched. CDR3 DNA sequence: TGTGCCAGCAAGGGGCGCGGGGGGGCATCCTACAATGAGCAGTTCTTC. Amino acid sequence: CASKGRGGASYNEQFF.

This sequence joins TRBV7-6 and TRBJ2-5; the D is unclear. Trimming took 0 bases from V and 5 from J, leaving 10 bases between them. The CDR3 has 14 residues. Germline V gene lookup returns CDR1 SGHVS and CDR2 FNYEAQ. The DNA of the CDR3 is TGTGCCAGCAGCTTAGCGTTCTGGGGTGAGACCCAGTACTTC. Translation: CASSLAFWGETQYF.

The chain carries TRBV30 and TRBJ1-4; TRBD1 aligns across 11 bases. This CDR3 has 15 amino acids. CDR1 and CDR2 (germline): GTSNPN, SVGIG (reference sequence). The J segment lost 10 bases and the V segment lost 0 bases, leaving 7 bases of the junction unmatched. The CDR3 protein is CAWSVTGTGGVKLFF. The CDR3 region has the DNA TGTGCCTGGAGTGTTACCGGGACAGGGGGAGTAAAACTGTTTTTT.

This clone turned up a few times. The chain's CDR3 is CASSVSSWAGELFF. Here the CDR3 DNA reads TGTGCCAGCAGCGTATCTAGCTGGGCCGGGGAGCTGTTTTTT. The chain is built from TRBV7-9 and TRBJ2-2; a possible D gene is TRBD2 (5 bases). The CDR3 covers 14 residues. Trimming took off 5 bases at V and 6 bases at J, with 13 bases between the two ends. Germline values: CDR1 SEHNR, CDR2 FQNEAQ (reference sequence). Full variable domain (rest looked up from reference TRBV7-9 and TRBJ2-2): DTGVSQNPRHKITKRGQNVTFRCDPISEHNRLYWYRQTLGQGPEFLTYFQNEAQLEKSRLLSDRFSAERPKGSFSTLEIQRTEQGDSAMYLCASSVSSWAGELFFGEGSRLTVL.